The following is a TCR beta chain sequence with its context. Some clones are missing from TCRdb's copy, which holds only in-frame ones; the method was immunoSEQ multiplex PCR. This table holds approximately 100,000 clones, 70% to 85% found once. These data come from a study of blood T cell repertoires in COVID-19. Study at large: T cells, B-cell-depleted T cells, or PBMCs supplied cDNA or gDNA.

The CDR3 is made up of 12 amino acids. V was pared by 3 bases and J by 6 bases, with 0 bases of the junction left unmatched. Per the germline V gene, CDR1 is LGHDT and CDR2 is YNNKEL (reference sequence). This sequence was found in a woman between 55 and 75 years old with acute or convalescent COVID-19. This chain uses TRBV3-1 (or the pseudogene TRBV3-2) with TRBJ1-2, with TRBD1 identical over 8 bases. Specimen: peripheral blood. CDR3 sequence: CASSQTGDGYTF. The CDR3 DNA sequence: TGTGCCAGCAGCCAGACAGGGGATGGCTACACCTTC.